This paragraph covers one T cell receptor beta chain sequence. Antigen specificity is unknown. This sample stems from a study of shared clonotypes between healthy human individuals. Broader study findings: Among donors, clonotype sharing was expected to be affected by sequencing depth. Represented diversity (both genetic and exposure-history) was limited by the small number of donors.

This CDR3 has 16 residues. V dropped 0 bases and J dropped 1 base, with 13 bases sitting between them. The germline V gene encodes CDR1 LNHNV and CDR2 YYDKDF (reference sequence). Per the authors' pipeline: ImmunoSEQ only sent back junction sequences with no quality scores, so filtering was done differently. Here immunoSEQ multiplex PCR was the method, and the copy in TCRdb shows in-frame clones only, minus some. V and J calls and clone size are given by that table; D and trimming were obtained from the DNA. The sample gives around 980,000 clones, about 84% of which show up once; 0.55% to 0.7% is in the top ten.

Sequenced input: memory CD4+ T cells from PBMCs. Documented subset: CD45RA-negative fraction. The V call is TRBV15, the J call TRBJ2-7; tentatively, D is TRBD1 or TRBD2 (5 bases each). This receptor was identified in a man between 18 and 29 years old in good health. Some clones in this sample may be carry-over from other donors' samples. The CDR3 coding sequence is TGTGCCACCAGCAGAGATCGGGGAGACAGTTCCTACGAGCAGTACTTC. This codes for CATSRDRGDSSYEQYF.